Listed below are T cell receptor beta chains from one sample, sequenced in a study of cytomegalovirus exposure and HLA in healthy donors. TCRdb's table, derived via immunoSEQ multiplex PCR, lists solely in-frame clones and lacks some. The sample has 95,000 to 130,000 clones, 79% seen once. The source material was PBMCs. Every receptor here comes from a man aged 25-40 years in good health and CMV-seropositive. Both conserved end residues are part of each CDR3. The order of the fields is J gene, clone size, V gene, D gene, CDR3 protein, CDR3 DNA. The D gene is left open where the match is weak. Some rows mark clone size as missing; the rest say once, few, many or name a class of expanded clone.

j_gene: TRBJ1-1; abundance: -; v_gene: TRBV7-9; d_gene: -; CDR3aa: CASSLPRDEAFF; CDR3nt: TGTGCCAGCAGCCTGCCCAGGGATGAAGCTTTCTTT
j_gene: TRBJ2-7; abundance: -; v_gene: TRBV4-1; d_gene: TRBD1; CDR3aa: CASAFTGVVGPSEQYF; CDR3nt: TGCGCCAGCGCTTTTACAGGGGTCGTGGGGCCCTCCGAGCAGTACTTC
j_gene: TRBJ1-1; abundance: -; v_gene: TRBV29-1; d_gene: -; CDR3aa: CSVVGRMNTEAFF; CDR3nt: TGCAGCGTTGTGGGCAGGATGAACACTGAAGCTTTCTTT
j_gene: TRBJ1-1; abundance: -; v_gene: TRBV6-4; d_gene: -; CDR3aa: CASSDSKAGSGTFF; CDR3nt: TGTGCCAGCAGTGACTCAAAGGCCGGGTCCGGAACTTTCTTT
j_gene: TRBJ2-1; abundance: -; v_gene: TRBV11-1; d_gene: -; CDR3aa: CASSQVEEQFF; CDR3nt: TGTGCCAGCAGCCAGGTCGAGGAGCAGTTCTTC
j_gene: TRBJ1-2; abundance: -; v_gene: TRBV7-2; d_gene: -; CDR3aa: CASSLDRAYGYTF; CDR3nt: TGTGCCAGCAGCTTGGACAGAGCATATGGCTACACCTTC
j_gene: TRBJ1-2; abundance: -; v_gene: TRBV7-9; d_gene: -; CDR3aa: CASSLTAVYGYTF; CDR3nt: TGTGCCAGCAGCTTAACAGCTGTCTATGGCTACACCTTC
j_gene: TRBJ2-1; abundance: -; v_gene: TRBV5-4; d_gene: TRBD2; CDR3aa: CASSQGTSPNYNEQFF; CDR3nt: TGTGCCAGCAGCCAAGGGACTAGTCCGAACTACAATGAGCAGTTCTTC
j_gene: TRBJ1-1; abundance: -; v_gene: TRBV20-1; d_gene: -; CDR3aa: CSALDFYEAFF; CDR3nt: TGCAGTGCCCTCGACTTTTATGAAGCTTTCTTT
j_gene: TRBJ1-1; abundance: few; v_gene: TRBV7-6; d_gene: -; CDR3aa: CASSLAADEAFF; CDR3nt: TGTGCCAGCAGCTTAGCGGCAGATGAAGCTTTCTTT
j_gene: TRBJ2-7; abundance: -; v_gene: TRBV7-2; d_gene: TRBD2; CDR3aa: CASSSHPRGLAGNYEQYF; CDR3nt: TGTGCCAGCAGCTCACACCCCCGAGGACTAGCGGGAAACTACGAGCAGTACTTC
j_gene: TRBJ2-7; abundance: -; v_gene: TRBV6-5; d_gene: TRBD1; CDR3aa: CASTGTGTYEQYF; CDR3nt: TGTGCCAGTACCGGGACAGGCACCTACGAGCAGTACTTC
j_gene: TRBJ2-7; abundance: -; v_gene: TRBV10-3; d_gene: TRBD1; CDR3aa: CAISEYRQALQGEQYF; CDR3nt: TGTGCCATCAGTGAGTACCGACAGGCACTACAGGGGGAGCAGTACTTC
j_gene: TRBJ2-2; abundance: -; v_gene: TRBV12-5; d_gene: TRBD1; CDR3aa: CASGLVPDRERAGELFF; CDR3nt: TGTGCTAGTGGTTTGGTACCCGACAGGGAAAGGGCCGGGGAGCTGTTTTTT
j_gene: TRBJ2-3; abundance: -; v_gene: TRBV9; d_gene: TRBD2; CDR3aa: CASSEDERLAGSDTQYF; CDR3nt: TGTGCCAGCAGCGAAGATGAAAGGCTAGCGGGGTCAGATACGCAGTATTTT
j_gene: TRBJ2-3; abundance: few; v_gene: TRBV5-1; d_gene: TRBD2; CDR3aa: CASSTGTSGSTDTQYF; CDR3nt: TGCGCCAGCAGCACCGGGACTAGCGGGAGCACAGATACGCAGTATTTT
j_gene: TRBJ1-2; abundance: once; v_gene: TRBV4-3; d_gene: -; CDR3aa: CASSSTLRSNYGYTF; CDR3nt: TGCGCCAGCAGCAGCACTCTCCGCTCTAACTATGGCTACACCTTC
j_gene: TRBJ1-2; abundance: -; v_gene: TRBV11-2; d_gene: TRBD1; CDR3aa: CASSLGGDVYGYTF; CDR3nt: TGTGCCAGCAGCCTAGGGGGCGATGTCTATGGCTACACCTTC
j_gene: TRBJ2-7; abundance: -; v_gene: TRBV27; d_gene: -; CDR3aa: CASSFLRGSGIHEQYF; CDR3nt: TGTGCCAGCAGTTTCCTGCGAGGTTCAGGGATCCACGAGCAGTACTTC
j_gene: TRBJ2-3; abundance: -; v_gene: TRBV7-9; d_gene: -; CDR3aa: CASSPIRSTDTQYF; CDR3nt: TGTGCCAGCAGCCCCATCAGAAGCACAGATACGCAGTATTTT
j_gene: TRBJ2-2; abundance: -; v_gene: TRBV5-1; d_gene: TRBD1; CDR3aa: CASSWTGGYGELFF; CDR3nt: TGCGCCAGCAGCTGGACAGGGGGGTACGGGGAGCTGTTTTTT
j_gene: TRBJ1-2; abundance: -; v_gene: TRBV11-3; d_gene: -; CDR3aa: CASSSPRDYGYTF; CDR3nt: TGTGCCAGCAGCTCCCCCAGGGACTATGGCTACACCTTC
j_gene: TRBJ2-3; abundance: -; v_gene: TRBV7-6; d_gene: TRBD1; CDR3aa: CASSDKQGPSTDTQYF; CDR3nt: TGTGCCAGCAGCGATAAACAGGGGCCTAGCACAGATACGCAGTATTTT
j_gene: TRBJ2-4; abundance: few; v_gene: TRBV21-1; d_gene: -; CDR3aa: CASSPTGFGNIQYF; CDR3nt: TGTGCCAGCAGCCCGACAGGGTTCGGAAACATTCAGTACTTC
j_gene: TRBJ2-2; abundance: -; v_gene: TRBV28; d_gene: -; CDR3aa: CASSYFYTGELFF; CDR3nt: TGTGCCAGCAGTTACTTCTACACCGGGGAGCTGTTTTTT
j_gene: TRBJ2-6; abundance: -; v_gene: TRBV6-5; d_gene: -; CDR3aa: CASSYSTGSGANVLTF; CDR3nt: TGTGCCAGCAGTTACTCTACCGGGTCTGGGGCCAACGTCCTGACTTTC
j_gene: TRBJ2-7; abundance: -; v_gene: TRBV2; d_gene: -; CDR3aa: CASSGHGIDAGYEQYF; CDR3nt: TGTGCCAGCAGTGGACATGGGATTGATGCAGGGTACGAGCAGTACTTC
j_gene: TRBJ1-2; abundance: -; v_gene: TRBV18; d_gene: TRBD1; CDR3aa: CASSPSTGARGYTF; CDR3nt: TGTGCCAGCTCACCCTCGACAGGGGCACGCGGCTACACCTTC
j_gene: TRBJ1-3; abundance: few; v_gene: TRBV4-3; d_gene: TRBD1; CDR3aa: CASSQDEGQGSVNTIYF; CDR3nt: TGCGCCAGCAGCCAAGATGAGGGACAGGGCTCCGTAAACACCATATATTTT
j_gene: TRBJ1-1; abundance: -; v_gene: TRBV29-1; d_gene: -; CDR3aa: CSVEHGAVIRTEAFF; CDR3nt: TGCAGCGTTGAACATGGAGCCGTCATTCGCACTGAAGCTTTCTTT
j_gene: TRBJ1-1; abundance: once; v_gene: TRBV10-3; d_gene: -; CDR3aa: CAISESTVNTEAFF; CDR3nt: TGTGCCATCAGTGAGTCTACTGTGAACACTGAAGCTTTCTTT
j_gene: TRBJ2-7; abundance: once; v_gene: TRBV28; d_gene: -; CDR3aa: CASRTAPYEQYF; CDR3nt: TGTGCCAGCAGGACAGCCCCCTACGAGCAGTACTTC
j_gene: TRBJ2-2; abundance: -; v_gene: TRBV18; d_gene: -; CDR3aa: CASSPRAGSVGELFF; CDR3nt: TGTGCCAGCTCACCACGGGCCGGTTCAGTCGGGGAGCTGTTTTTT
j_gene: TRBJ2-1; abundance: few; v_gene: TRBV6-4; d_gene: TRBD2; CDR3aa: CASSGTSGGNEQFF; CDR3nt: TGTGCCAGCAGTGGGACTAGCGGGGGGAATGAGCAGTTCTTC
j_gene: TRBJ2-1; abundance: once; v_gene: TRBV11-1; d_gene: TRBD2; CDR3aa: CASSPRQRGAYNEQFF; CDR3nt: TGTGCCAGCAGCCCCCGCCAGCGGGGGGCTTACAATGAGCAGTTCTTC
j_gene: TRBJ2-1; abundance: once; v_gene: TRBV5-1; d_gene: TRBD1; CDR3aa: CASSLSRDRVGNEQFF; CDR3nt: TGCGCCAGCAGCTTAAGCCGGGACAGGGTTGGAAATGAGCAGTTCTTC
j_gene: TRBJ1-2; abundance: -; v_gene: TRBV4-3; d_gene: -; CDR3aa: CASSPASPAGPYGYTF; CDR3nt: TGCGCCAGCAGCCCTGCAAGTCCGGCGGGGCCTTATGGCTACACCTTC
j_gene: TRBJ1-1; abundance: -; v_gene: TRBV9; d_gene: TRBD1; CDR3aa: CASSVVTGGTEAFF; CDR3nt: TGTGCCAGCAGCGTAGTAACAGGGGGCACTGAAGCTTTCTTT
j_gene: TRBJ2-2; abundance: few; v_gene: TRBV28; d_gene: -; CDR3aa: CASSLPSDGVTGELFF; CDR3nt: TGTGCCAGCAGTTTGCCCAGTGACGGAGTCACCGGGGAGCTGTTTTTT
j_gene: TRBJ2-3; abundance: -; v_gene: TRBV7-6; d_gene: -; CDR3aa: CASSLRPEWDNTQYF; CDR3nt: TGTGCCAGCAGCTTAAGGCCCGAATGGGACAATACGCAGTATTTT
j_gene: TRBJ2-7; abundance: -; v_gene: TRBV9; d_gene: -; CDR3aa: CASSVLSVPYEQYF; CDR3nt: TGTGCCAGCAGCGTTCTTAGCGTGCCCTACGAGCAGTACTTC
j_gene: TRBJ2-7; abundance: -; v_gene: TRBV28; d_gene: TRBD2; CDR3aa: CASSWGGTPAYEQYF; CDR3nt: TGTGCCAGTTCCTGGGGGGGGACCCCCGCCTACGAGCAGTACTTC
j_gene: TRBJ1-6; abundance: -; v_gene: TRBV30; d_gene: TRBD1; CDR3aa: CAWRADRLLNSPLHF; CDR3nt: TGTGCCTGGAGGGCGGACAGGCTACTTAATTCACCCCTCCACTTT
j_gene: TRBJ1-4; abundance: -; v_gene: TRBV30; d_gene: TRBD1; CDR3aa: CAWSGTGGEKLFF; CDR3nt: TGTGCCTGGAGTGGGACAGGGGGCGAAAAACTGTTTTTT
j_gene: TRBJ2-7; abundance: -; v_gene: TRBV11-3; d_gene: TRBD1; CDR3aa: CASSAPGQIYEQYF; CDR3nt: TGTGCCAGCAGCGCCCCGGGACAGATCTACGAGCAGTACTTC
j_gene: TRBJ1-1; abundance: -; v_gene: TRBV6-1; d_gene: -; CDR3aa: CASSLDGGDTEAFF; CDR3nt: TGTGCCAGCAGTTTGGATGGAGGGGACACTGAAGCTTTCTTT
j_gene: TRBJ2-3; abundance: -; v_gene: TRBV5-1; d_gene: TRBD1; CDR3aa: CASSLNRGPDTQYF; CDR3nt: TGCGCCAGCAGCTTAAACAGGGGCCCAGATACGCAGTATTTT
j_gene: TRBJ1-5; abundance: -; v_gene: TRBV7-9; d_gene: -; CDR3aa: CASSCRDSRIGNQPQHF; CDR3nt: TGTGCCAGCAGCTGCCGGGACTCTCGCATCGGCAATCAGCCCCAGCATTTT
j_gene: TRBJ2-7; abundance: few; v_gene: TRBV2; d_gene: -; CDR3aa: CASSDSPGDYEQYF; CDR3nt: TGTGCCAGCAGTGACAGCCCCGGAGACTACGAGCAGTACTTC
j_gene: TRBJ2-7; abundance: -; v_gene: TRBV6-6; d_gene: TRBD1; CDR3aa: CASSPRTGTYEQYF; CDR3nt: TGTGCCAGCAGTCCGAGGACAGGAACCTACGAGCAGTACTTC
j_gene: TRBJ1-2; abundance: once; v_gene: TRBV6-1; d_gene: TRBD1; CDR3aa: CASSSSRGRVYTF; CDR3nt: TGTGCCAGCAGTTCGTCGAGGGGGCGCGTCTACACCTTC
j_gene: TRBJ1-3; abundance: once; v_gene: TRBV9; d_gene: -; CDR3aa: CASSVMGDGNTIYF; CDR3nt: TGTGCCAGCAGCGTAATGGGAGATGGGAACACCATATATTTT
j_gene: TRBJ1-4; abundance: -; v_gene: TRBV11-2; d_gene: -; CDR3aa: CASSLDWGTEKLFF; CDR3nt: TGTGCCAGCAGCTTAGATTGGGGGACAGAAAAACTGTTTTTT
j_gene: TRBJ2-5; abundance: few; v_gene: TRBV7-9; d_gene: -; CDR3aa: CSSSQTYRVSPSTQYF; CDR3nt: TGTTCCAGCAGCCAGACTTACAGGGTTTCTCCCTCGACCCAGTACTTC
j_gene: TRBJ2-3; abundance: -; v_gene: TRBV5-4; d_gene: TRBD1; CDR3aa: CASSPTGGGGTDTQYF; CDR3nt: TGTGCCAGCAGCCCGACAGGGGGAGGGGGCACAGATACGCAGTATTTT
j_gene: TRBJ2-7; abundance: -; v_gene: TRBV15; d_gene: TRBD2; CDR3aa: CATSRDRSSGGYEQYF; CDR3nt: TGTGCCACCAGCAGAGATAGGTCTAGCGGGGGTTACGAGCAGTACTTC
j_gene: TRBJ1-1; abundance: -; v_gene: TRBV6-1; d_gene: TRBD1; CDR3aa: CATWTGGTEAFF; CDR3nt: TGTGCCACGTGGACAGGGGGCACTGAAGCTTTCTTT
j_gene: TRBJ1-6; abundance: -; v_gene: TRBV30; d_gene: -; CDR3aa: CAWSVMGGGVNSPLHF; CDR3nt: TGTGCCTGGAGTGTTATGGGTGGAGGGGTTAATTCACCCCTCCACTTT
j_gene: TRBJ2-5; abundance: -; v_gene: TRBV5-4; d_gene: -; CDR3aa: CASSLRGSETQYF; CDR3nt: TGTGCCAGCAGCTTGAGAGGGTCGGAGACCCAGTACTTC